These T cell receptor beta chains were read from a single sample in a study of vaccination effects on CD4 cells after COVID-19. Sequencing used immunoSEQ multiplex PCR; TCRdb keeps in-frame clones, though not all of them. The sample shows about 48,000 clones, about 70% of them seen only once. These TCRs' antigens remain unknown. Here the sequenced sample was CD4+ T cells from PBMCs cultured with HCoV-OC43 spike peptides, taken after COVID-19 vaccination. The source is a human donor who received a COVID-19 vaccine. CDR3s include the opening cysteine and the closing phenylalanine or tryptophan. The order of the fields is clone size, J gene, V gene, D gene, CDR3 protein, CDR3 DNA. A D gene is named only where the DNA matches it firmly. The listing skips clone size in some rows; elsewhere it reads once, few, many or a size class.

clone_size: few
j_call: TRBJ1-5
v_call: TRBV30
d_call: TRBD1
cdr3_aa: CAWSVQGTGSSNQPQHF
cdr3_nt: TGTGCCTGGAGTGTACAAGGGACAGGAAGTAGCAATCAGCCCCAGCATTTT

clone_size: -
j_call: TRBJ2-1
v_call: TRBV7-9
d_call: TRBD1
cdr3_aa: CASSLAPIQGTYNEQFF
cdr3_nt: TGTGCCAGCAGCTTAGCGCCTATACAGGGGACCTACAATGAGCAGTTCTTC

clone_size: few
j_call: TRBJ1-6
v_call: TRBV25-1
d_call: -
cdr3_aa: CASSEGSPLHF
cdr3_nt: TGTGCCAGCAGTGAGGGCTCACCCCTCCACTTT

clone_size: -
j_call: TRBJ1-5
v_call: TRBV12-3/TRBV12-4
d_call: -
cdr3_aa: CASSLESNQPQHF
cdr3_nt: TGTGCCAGCAGTTTAGAGAGCAATCAGCCCCAGCATTTT

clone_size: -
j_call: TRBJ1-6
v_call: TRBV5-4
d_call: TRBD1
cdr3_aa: CASSFPGQVSPLHF
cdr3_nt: TGTGCCAGCAGCTTTCCGGGACAGGTTTCACCCCTCCACTTT

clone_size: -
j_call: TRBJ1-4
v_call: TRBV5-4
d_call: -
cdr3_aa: CASSLENEKLFF
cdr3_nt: TGTGCCAGCAGCTTGGAGAATGAAAAACTGTTTTTT

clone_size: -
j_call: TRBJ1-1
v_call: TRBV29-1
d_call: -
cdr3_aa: CSVTAGLNMNTEAFF
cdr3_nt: TGCAGCGTTACCGCGGGACTTAACATGAACACTGAAGCTTTCTTT

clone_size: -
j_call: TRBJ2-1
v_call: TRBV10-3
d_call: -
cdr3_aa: CAISRETYSYNEQFF
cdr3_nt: TGTGCCATCAGTAGGGAGACTTATTCCTACAATGAGCAGTTCTTC

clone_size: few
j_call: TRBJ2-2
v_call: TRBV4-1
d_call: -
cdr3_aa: CASSRGAGNTGELFF
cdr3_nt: TGCGCCAGCAGCCGGGGGGCGGGAAACACCGGGGAGCTGTTTTTT

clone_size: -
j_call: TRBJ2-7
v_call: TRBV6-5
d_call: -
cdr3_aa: CASSYSTASPYEQYF
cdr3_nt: TGTGCCAGCAGTTACTCGACCGCGAGCCCCTACGAGCAGTACTTC

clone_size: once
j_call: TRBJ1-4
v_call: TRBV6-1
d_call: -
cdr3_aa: CASSEHRVNEKLFF
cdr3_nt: TGTGCCAGCAGTGAGCACAGGGTGAATGAAAAACTGTTTTTT

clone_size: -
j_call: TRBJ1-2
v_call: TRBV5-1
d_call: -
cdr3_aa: CASSFETGSYGYTF
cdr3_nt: TGCGCCAGCAGCTTCGAAACAGGTTCTTATGGCTACACCTTC

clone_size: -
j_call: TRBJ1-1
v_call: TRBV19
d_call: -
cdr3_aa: CASSIGHSFLDTEAFF
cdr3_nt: TGTGCCAGTAGTATCGGGCACTCCTTTTTGGACACTGAAGCTTTCTTT

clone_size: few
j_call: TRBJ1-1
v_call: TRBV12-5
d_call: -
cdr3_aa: CASGLQTGSEAFF
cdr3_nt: TGTGCTAGTGGTTTGCAGACAGGCTCTGAAGCTTTCTTT

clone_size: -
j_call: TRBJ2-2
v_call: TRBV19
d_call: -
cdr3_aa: CASSIPRGPNTGELFF
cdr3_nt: TGTGCCAGTAGTATCCCTCGGGGCCCGAACACCGGGGAGCTGTTTTTT

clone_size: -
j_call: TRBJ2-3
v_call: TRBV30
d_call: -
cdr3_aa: CAWRHAGTSTDTQYF
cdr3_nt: TGTGCCTGGAGACATGCCGGGACTAGCACAGATACGCAGTATTTT

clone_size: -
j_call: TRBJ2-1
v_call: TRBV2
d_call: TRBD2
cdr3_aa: CASRKEGLAGPLFF
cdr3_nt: TGTGCCAGCAGGAAAGAGGGACTAGCGGGGCCCCTGTTCTTC

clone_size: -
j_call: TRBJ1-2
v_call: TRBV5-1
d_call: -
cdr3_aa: CASSGGRAEGGYTF
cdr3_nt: TGCGCCAGCAGCGGGGGACGGGCCGAGGGCGGCTACACCTTC

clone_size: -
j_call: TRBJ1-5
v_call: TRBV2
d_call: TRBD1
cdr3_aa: CASRPDRVRNQPQHF
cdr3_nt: TGTGCCAGCAGACCTGACAGGGTGCGCAATCAGCCCCAGCATTTT

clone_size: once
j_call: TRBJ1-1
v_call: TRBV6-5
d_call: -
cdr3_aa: CASSYGDSTEAFF
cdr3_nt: TGTGCCAGCAGTTACGGTGATTCCACTGAAGCTTTCTTT

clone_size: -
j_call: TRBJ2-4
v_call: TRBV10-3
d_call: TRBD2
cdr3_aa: CAISRGRDGQNIQYF
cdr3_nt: TGTGCCATCAGCCGGGGGAGGGATGGTCAAAACATTCAGTACTTC

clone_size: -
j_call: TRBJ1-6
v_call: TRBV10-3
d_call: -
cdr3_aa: CAISEGKGSPLHF
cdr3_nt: TGTGCCATCAGTGAGGGCAAGGGTTCACCCCTCCACTTT

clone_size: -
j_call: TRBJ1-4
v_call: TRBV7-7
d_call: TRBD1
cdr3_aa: CASSSVDRGNEKLFF
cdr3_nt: TGTGCCAGCAGCTCAGTCGACAGGGGTAATGAAAAACTGTTTTTT

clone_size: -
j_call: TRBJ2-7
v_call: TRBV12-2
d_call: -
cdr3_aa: CASRLGGGTSGFHEQYF
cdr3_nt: TGTGCAAGTCGCTTAGGCGGCGGGACTAGCGGGTTCCACGAGCAGTACTTC

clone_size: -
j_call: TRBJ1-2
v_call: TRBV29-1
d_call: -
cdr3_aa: CSVAGSDGYTF
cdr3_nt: TGCAGCGTTGCAGGGAGCGATGGCTACACCTTC

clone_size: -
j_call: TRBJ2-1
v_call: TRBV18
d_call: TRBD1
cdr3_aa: CASSPLDRAKGRDEQFF
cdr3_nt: TGTGCCAGCTCACCCCTAGACAGGGCAAAGGGACGCGATGAGCAGTTCTTC

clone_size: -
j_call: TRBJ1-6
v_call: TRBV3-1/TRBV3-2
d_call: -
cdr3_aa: CASSQGNRARNSPLHF
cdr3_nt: TGTGCCAGCAGCCAAGGGAACAGGGCTCGGAATTCACCCCTCCACTTT

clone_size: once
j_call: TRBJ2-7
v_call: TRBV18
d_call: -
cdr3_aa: CASSPQGGPYEQYF
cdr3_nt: TGTGCCAGCTCACCACAGGGGGGCCCATACGAGCAGTACTTC

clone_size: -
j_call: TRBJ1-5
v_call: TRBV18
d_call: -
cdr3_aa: CASSPRGDQPQHF
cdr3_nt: TGTGCCAGCTCACCAAGAGGAGATCAGCCCCAGCATTTT

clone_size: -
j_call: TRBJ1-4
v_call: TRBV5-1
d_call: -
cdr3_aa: CASSLGPGSNEKLFF
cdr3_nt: TGCGCCAGCAGCTTGGGGCCGGGTTCTAATGAAAAACTGTTTTTT

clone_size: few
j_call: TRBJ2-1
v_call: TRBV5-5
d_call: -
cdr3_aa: CASSLLGDNEQFF
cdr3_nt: TGTGCCAGCAGCTTATTAGGCGACAATGAGCAGTTCTTC

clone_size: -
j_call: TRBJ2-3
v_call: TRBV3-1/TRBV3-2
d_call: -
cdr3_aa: CASSRYVPGPGSADTQYF
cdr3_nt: TGTGCCAGCAGCCGGTACGTCCCGGGACCCGGGTCCGCAGATACGCAGTATTTT

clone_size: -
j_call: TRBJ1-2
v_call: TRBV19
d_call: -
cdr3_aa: CASSIGGGPYYGYTF
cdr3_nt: TGTGCCAGTAGTATCGGGGGAGGGCCGTACTATGGCTACACCTTC

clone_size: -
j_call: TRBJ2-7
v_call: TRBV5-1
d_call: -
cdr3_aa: CASSLALSYEQYF
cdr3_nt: TGCGCCAGCAGCTTGGCTCTGAGTTACGAGCAGTACTTC

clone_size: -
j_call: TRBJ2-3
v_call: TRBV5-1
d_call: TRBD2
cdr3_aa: CASSFGTSGGAFDTQYF
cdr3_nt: TGCGCCAGCAGCTTTGGGACTAGCGGGGGGGCTTTTGATACGCAGTATTTT

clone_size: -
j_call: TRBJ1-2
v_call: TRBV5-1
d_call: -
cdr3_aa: CASSRTVQEDTYGYTF
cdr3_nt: TGCGCCAGCAGCAGAACAGTACAGGAAGATACCTATGGCTACACCTTC

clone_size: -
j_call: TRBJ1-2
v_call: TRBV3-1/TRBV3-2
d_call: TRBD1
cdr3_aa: CASSFWDSQAGYTF
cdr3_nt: TGTGCCAGCAGCTTCTGGGACAGTCAGGCTGGCTACACCTTC

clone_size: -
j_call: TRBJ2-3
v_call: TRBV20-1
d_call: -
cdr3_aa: CSASFLDTQYF
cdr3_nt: TGCAGTGCTAGTTTCCTTGATACGCAGTATTTT

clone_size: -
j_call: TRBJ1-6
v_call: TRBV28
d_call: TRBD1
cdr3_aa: CASIPGQGSSYNSPLHF
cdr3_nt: TGTGCCAGCATACCGGGACAGGGCAGCTCCTATAATTCACCCCTCCACTTT

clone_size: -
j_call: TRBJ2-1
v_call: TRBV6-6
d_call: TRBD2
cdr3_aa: CASSSAGKLDEQFF
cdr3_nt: TGTGCCAGCAGTTCAGCGGGAAAATTGGATGAGCAGTTCTTC

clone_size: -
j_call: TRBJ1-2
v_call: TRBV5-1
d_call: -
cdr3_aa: CASSLEVGNYGYTF
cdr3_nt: TGCGCCAGCAGCTTGGAGGTCGGAAACTATGGCTACACCTTC

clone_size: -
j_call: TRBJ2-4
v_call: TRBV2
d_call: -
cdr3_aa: CATSVGNIQYF
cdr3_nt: TGTGCCACCAGTGTAGGAAACATTCAGTACTTC

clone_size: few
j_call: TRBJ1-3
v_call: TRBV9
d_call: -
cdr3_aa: CASAADSGNTIYF
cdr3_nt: TGTGCCAGCGCAGCGGACTCTGGAAACACCATATATTTT

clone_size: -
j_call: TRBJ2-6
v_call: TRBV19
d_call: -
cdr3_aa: CASTKTSGANVLTF
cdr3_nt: TGTGCCAGTACAAAAACCTCTGGGGCCAACGTCCTGACTTTC

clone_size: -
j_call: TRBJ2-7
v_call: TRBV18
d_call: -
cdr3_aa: CASSPRGGWRNSYEQYF
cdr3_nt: TGTGCCAGCTCACCAAGAGGCGGATGGAGGAATTCCTACGAGCAGTACTTC

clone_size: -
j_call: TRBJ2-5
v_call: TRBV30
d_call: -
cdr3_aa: CAWKKIGGVGETQYF
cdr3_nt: TGTGCCTGGAAGAAAATTGGCGGGGTAGGGGAGACCCAGTACTTC

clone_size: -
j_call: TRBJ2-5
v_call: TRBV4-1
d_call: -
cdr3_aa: CASSQLERQETQYF
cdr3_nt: TGCGCCAGCAGCCAACTAGAGCGACAAGAGACCCAGTACTTC

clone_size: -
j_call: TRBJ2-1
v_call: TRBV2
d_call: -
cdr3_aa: CASSGRSTGYISYNEQFF
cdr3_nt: TGTGCCAGCTCCGGGCGCTCTACAGGTTATATCTCCTACAATGAGCAGTTCTTC